This entry lists 14 T cell receptor beta chains sequenced from one sample in a study of siplizumab effects on memory and regulatory T cells (dated by TCRdb to between 2018 and 2021). Libraries were constructed by the immunoSEQ multiplex PCR assay. TCRdb holds this immuneACCESS table with in-frame rearrangements only. Some clones are missing; in checked studies, unresolved V genes explain under half, and the rest has no known cause. In all, the sample holds 50,000 to 75,000 clones, and roughly 78% of those were seen once. The leading ten clones occupy roughly 0.4% of the sample. Sequencing was done on a sample of memory CD4+ T cells sorted from blood. The sample's cell subset or site, from its label and the paper: unstimulated CD4+ memory T cells. These receptor sequences come from a human donor in good health.

The chain uses TRBV7-9 and TRBJ2-3; TRBD2 aligns across 7 bases. CDR3 length equals 17 residues. Trimming took 1 base from V and 4 from J; bases not matched to a gene: 11. Germline lookup yields CDR1 SEHNR and CDR2 FQNEAQ (reference sequence). The CDR3: CASSLDWGTTGADTQYF. For the CDR3, the DNA is TGTGCCAGCAGCTTAGATTGGGGGACTACAGGAGCAGATACGCAGTATTTT.

The chain joins TRBV20-1 to TRBJ2-5; no clear D gene. Trimming removed 6 bases from V and 9 bases from J, with 14 bases in between. Germline V gene sequence: CDR1 DFQATT, CDR2 SNEGSKA (reference sequence). The CDR3 extends over 11 amino acids. Here the CDR3 DNA reads TGCAGTGCCGCCCCGACCGAGGCCCAGTACTTC. Residues: CSAAPTEAQYF.

As regards this clone: The sample carries other DNA sequences with the same CDR3. The chain uses TRBV27 and TRBJ2-5, with D hard to call. The CDR3 is 10 residues long. V was shortened by 8 bases and J by 2 bases, with 3 bases between the two germline ends. Germline V gene data show CDR1 as MNHEY and CDR2 as SMNVEV (reference sequence). The CDR3, as DNA: TGTGCCAGCGGACAAGAGACCCAGTACTTC. Its translation: CASGQETQYF.

This clone showed up just a few times. J is TRBJ2-2 and V is TRBV28, with D perhaps given as TRBD1 or TRBD2 (5 bases each). Trimming took 2 bases from V and 6 from J, leaving 10 bases between them. The CDR3 length is 14 residues. CDR1 is MDHEN, CDR2 SYDVKM, per germline. The CDR3 loop reads CASSLGTRPGELFF. Here the CDR3 DNA reads TGTGCCAGCAGTTTAGGGACCCGCCCCGGGGAGCTGTTTTTT.

The chain couples TRBV7-6 to TRBJ2-2; D is possibly TRBD1 or TRBD2 (5 bases each). The ends were cut back, 5 bases at V and 3 bases at J, with 13 bases in the middle. The CDR3 runs 15 residues. Germline V gene data show CDR1 as SGHVS and CDR2 as FNYEAQ. The DNA for the CDR3 is TGTGCCAGCAGCGCCGGGACGGCTGACACCGGGGAGCTGTTTTTT. It translates to CASSAGTADTGELFF.

The chain recombines TRBV5-1 with TRBJ1-5; 7 bases map to TRBD1. The CDR3 totals 15 residues. V was clipped by 4 bases and J by 5 bases; unmatched bases: 9. The germline V gene has CDR1 SGHRS and CDR2 YFSETQ. The CDR3 nucleotides read TGCGCCAGCAGCCCTACAGGGGCCGCTTATCAGCCCCAGCATTTT. It encodes CASSPTGAAYQPQHF.

The sample holds a few counts of this clone. The V call is TRBV2, the J call TRBJ1-2, with a tentative D call TRBD1 (6 bases). Trimming took 3 bases from V and 5 from J, leaving 10 bases between them. Germline V lookup: CDR1 SNHLY, CDR2 FYNNEI. This CDR3 region has 13 residues. CDR3 nucleotide sequence: TGTGCCAGCAGTGACGACAGGCAGTATGGCTACACCTTC. This codes for CASSDDRQYGYTF. The variable domain in full, completed from reference TRBV2 and TRBJ1-2, reads EPEVTQTPSHQVTQMGQEVILRCVPISNHLYFYWYRQILGQKVEFLVSFYNNEISEKSEIFDDQFSVERPDGSNFTLKIRSTKLEDSAMYFCASSDDRQYGYTFGSGTRLTVV.

The V call is TRBV7-9, the J call TRBJ2-1; 11 positions agree with TRBD2. Germline-derived CDR1 and CDR2 are SEHNR and FQNEAQ (reference sequence). There are 18 residues in the CDR3. The junction had 6 bases not matched to a gene; V was cut back by 0 bases and J by 2 bases. The CDR3 spells CASSLASGGARAYNEQFF. The CDR3 DNA reads TGTGCCAGCAGCTTAGCTAGCGGGGGGGCCCGAGCCTACAATGAGCAGTTCTTC.

J is TRBJ1-2 and V is TRBV10-3; 7 bases map to TRBD1. The CDR3 is 13 amino acids. From germline, CDR1 is ENHRY and CDR2 SYGVKD. Germline trimming cut 8 bases from V and 5 bases from J; bases unmatched to any gene: 8. The DNA of the CDR3 is TGTGCCATCTCGTACGGACAGGCATATGGCTACACCTTC. It codes for CAISYGQAYGYTF.

The gene calls are TRBV2 and TRBJ1-1, with TRBD1 as a possible D gene (6 bases). The germline V gene has CDR1 SNHLY and CDR2 FYNNEI. Trimming removed 5 bases from V and 1 base from J, with 8 bases in between. The CDR3 contains 13 residues. The chain's CDR3 is CASSLTGNTEAFF. As DNA, the CDR3 is TGTGCCAGCAGTCTGACAGGGAACACTGAAGCTTTCTTT.

V and J are TRBV7-3 and TRBJ2-1, with D possibly being TRBD1 (6 bases). The CDR3 runs to 16 residues. CDR1 is SGHTA, CDR2 FQGTGA, per germline. V gave up 5 bases and J gave up 5 bases, with 19 bases separating them. The CDR3 protein is CASSLSRDMSNNEQFF. Written as DNA, the CDR3 is TGTGCCAGCAGCCTAAGCCGGGACATGAGCAACAATGAGCAGTTCTTC.

The V gene is TRBV30, the J gene TRBJ2-1; 8 nucleotides line up with TRBD1. Germline lookup yields CDR1 GTSNPN and CDR2 SVGIG (reference sequence). The CDR3 is 14 amino acids. V was pared by 3 bases and J by 9 bases, with 10 bases of the junction left unmatched. CDR3 nucleotides: TGTGCCTGGAGCCAAGCCAGACAGGGGAGTGAGCAGTTCTTC. Translating it yields CAWSQARQGSEQFF.

The J gene is TRBJ1-1, the V gene TRBV12-5, with D unclear. This CDR3 spans 13 amino acids. Looked up from germline, CDR1 is LGHNT and CDR2 is FRNRAP. V dropped 5 bases and J dropped 0 bases, with 7 bases sitting between them. The CDR3 DNA reads TGTGCTAGTGGTATATCAATGAACACTGAAGCTTTCTTT. Translation: CASGISMNTEAFF.

This clone was counted only a few times. The J gene is TRBJ2-7, the V gene TRBV27; perhaps TRBD1 as D (6 bases). The CDR3 contains 15 residues. Trimming pared 6 bases from V and 7 bases from J, leaving 22 bases between. The V gene's germline CDR1 is MNHEY and CDR2 SMNVEV (reference sequence). CDR3 amino acids: CASRLRRQDPSEQYF. The CDR3, as DNA: TGTGCCAGCAGATTGAGGAGACAGGACCCCAGTGAGCAGTACTTC.